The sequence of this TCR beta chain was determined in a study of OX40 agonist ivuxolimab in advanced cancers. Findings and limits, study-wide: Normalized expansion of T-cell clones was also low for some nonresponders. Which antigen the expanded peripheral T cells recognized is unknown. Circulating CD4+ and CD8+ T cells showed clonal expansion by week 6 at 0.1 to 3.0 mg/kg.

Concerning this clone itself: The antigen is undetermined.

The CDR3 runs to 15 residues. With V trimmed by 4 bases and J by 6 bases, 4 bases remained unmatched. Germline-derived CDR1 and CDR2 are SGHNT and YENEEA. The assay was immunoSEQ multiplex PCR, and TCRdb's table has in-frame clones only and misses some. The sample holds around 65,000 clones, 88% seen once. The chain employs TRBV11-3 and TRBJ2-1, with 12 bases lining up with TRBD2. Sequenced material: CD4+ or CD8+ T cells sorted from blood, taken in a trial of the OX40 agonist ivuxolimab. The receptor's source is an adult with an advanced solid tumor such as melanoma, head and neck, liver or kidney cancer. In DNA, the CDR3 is TGTGCCAGCAGCTCACTAGCGGGGGGTCTCAATGAGCAGTTCTTC. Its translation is CASSSLAGGLNEQFF.